A selection of T cell receptor beta chains follows, all from one sample in a study of technical replicates of blood from a handful of donors. TCRdb's copy holds only in-frame clones and misses some; the assay was immunoSEQ multiplex PCR. The sample records some 81,000 clones, 91% being singletons. Sample: T cells isolated from PBMCs. The receptors derive from a human donor in good health. Each CDR3 is given with its conserved first and last residue. The order of the fields is clone size, J gene, D gene, V gene, CDR3 protein, CDR3 DNA. D genes are given only for firm matches. Clone sizes are given selectively: once, few, many, or a class where the clone is expanded.

NA	TRBJ1-3	TRBD1	TRBV7-9	CASSFGQGLLDTIYF	TGTGCCAGCAGCTTCGGACAGGGGCTTTTGGACACCATATATTTT
NA	TRBJ2-7	NA	TRBV9	CASSVVGQSYEQYF	TGTGCCAGCAGCGTAGTCGGACAATCCTACGAGCAGTACTTC
NA	TRBJ2-7	TRBD1	TRBV19	CASTPRDSSYEQYF	TGTGCCAGTACCCCCCGGGACAGCTCCTACGAGCAGTACTTC
NA	TRBJ2-7	NA	TRBV18	CASSRGYEQYF	TGTGCCAGCTCCAGGGGTTACGAGCAGTACTTC
once	TRBJ2-2	NA	TRBV7-2	CASSLWPGELFF	TGTGCCAGCAGCCTCTGGCCCGGGGAGCTGTTTTTT
NA	TRBJ2-2	NA	TRBV7-9	CASSWGGERTGELFF	TGTGCCAGCAGCTGGGGGGGCGAAAGGACCGGGGAGCTGTTTTTT
NA	TRBJ2-1	TRBD1	TRBV11-2	CASSRDSGHNEQFF	TGTGCCAGCAGCCGGGACAGTGGACACAATGAGCAGTTCTTC
once	TRBJ1-3	TRBD1	TRBV6-6	CASRRQGANTIYF	TGTGCCAGCAGACGGCAGGGGGCAAACACCATATATTTT
NA	TRBJ2-7	TRBD1	TRBV7-2	CASSPDRGQGFYEQYF	TGTGCCAGCAGCCCCGACCGGGGACAGGGGTTCTACGAGCAGTACTTC
NA	TRBJ2-7	NA	TRBV28	CASSSARDEQYF	TGTGCCAGCAGCAGCGCCAGGGACGAGCAGTACTTC
NA	TRBJ1-1	NA	TRBV29-1	CSVHEGGDSAFF	TGCAGCGTTCATGAGGGGGGGGACTCGGCTTTCTTT
NA	TRBJ1-2	TRBD1	TRBV9	CASSGPGQGASGYTF	TGTGCCAGCAGCGGACCGGGACAGGGGGCTAGTGGCTACACCTTC
NA	TRBJ2-1	TRBD1	TRBV5-1	CASRDRGPYNEQFF	TGCGCCAGCAGGGACAGGGGCCCCTACAATGAGCAGTTCTTC
NA	TRBJ1-1	NA	TRBV9	CASSVTGLNTEAFF	TGTGCCAGCAGCGTCACAGGGTTAAACACTGAAGCTTTCTTT
NA	TRBJ1-1	NA	TRBV29-1	CSVASAGDTEAFF	TGCAGCGTCGCCAGCGCAGGGGATACTGAAGCTTTCTTT
NA	TRBJ2-3	TRBD1	TRBV4-2	CASSQVPTGGTDTQYF	TGTGCCAGCAGCCAAGTTCCAACAGGGGGAACAGATACGCAGTATTTT
NA	TRBJ1-1	NA	TRBV30	CAWTTMGHTEAFF	TGTGCCTGGACGACGATGGGGCACACTGAAGCTTTCTTT
NA	TRBJ1-1	TRBD1	TRBV11-3	CASSQGAPEAFF	TGTGCCAGCAGCCAGGGGGCCCCTGAAGCTTTCTTT
NA	TRBJ2-2	NA	TRBV15	CATSNRGPGELFF	TGTGCCACCAGCAATAGGGGTCCCGGGGAGCTGTTTTTT
NA	TRBJ1-6	TRBD1	TRBV10-1	CASSPTGDNSPLHF	TGCGCCAGCAGCCCGACAGGGGATAATTCACCCCTCCACTTT
NA	TRBJ2-7	TRBD2	TRBV27	CASSLSGGRANYEQYF	TGTGCCAGCAGTTTATCTGGCGGGAGGGCCAATTACGAGCAGTACTTC
NA	TRBJ1-1	NA	TRBV29-1	CSVEGQMNTEAFF	TGCAGCGTTGAAGGTCAGATGAACACTGAAGCTTTCTTT
NA	TRBJ2-7	NA	TRBV4-1	CASSHYRETTYEQYF	TGCGCCAGCAGCCACTACAGAGAAACCACCTACGAGCAGTACTTC
once	TRBJ1-1	TRBD1	TRBV10-3	CAISVGWDRGAEAFF	TGTGCCATCAGTGTCGGATGGGACAGGGGAGCTGAAGCTTTCTTT
NA	TRBJ2-5	TRBD1	TRBV18	CASSQGQGKETQYF	TGTGCCAGCTCACAGGGACAGGGAAAAGAGACCCAGTACTTC
NA	TRBJ1-1	TRBD1	TRBV9	CASSVTGLGTEAFF	TGTGCCAGCAGCGTGACAGGGTTGGGCACTGAAGCTTTCTTT
NA	TRBJ2-3	NA	TRBV11-2	CASSLDRGSTDTQYF	TGTGCCAGCAGCTTAGACAGGGGATCGACAGATACGCAGTATTTT
NA	TRBJ1-3	NA	TRBV15	CATSRDPTSSGNTIYF	TGTGCCACCAGCAGAGATCCCACGAGCTCTGGAAACACCATATATTTT
NA	TRBJ1-6	TRBD1	TRBV28	CASGTGGGVDSPLHF	TGTGCCAGCGGGACAGGGGGTGGGGTAGATTCACCCCTCCACTTT
NA	TRBJ1-1	NA	TRBV2	CASTRLGTEAFF	TGTGCCAGCACGAGGTTAGGCACTGAAGCTTTCTTT
NA	TRBJ2-1	NA	TRBV7-2	CASSLGSTSMEQFF	TGTGCCAGCAGCTTGGGGTCGACTAGTATGGAGCAGTTCTTC
NA	TRBJ2-3	NA	TRBV6-1	CASSLPEDTQYF	TGTGCCAGCAGTCTCCCTGAGGATACGCAGTATTTT
NA	TRBJ2-7	NA	TRBV10-3	CAIVKEYEQYF	TGTGCCATCGTAAAGGAGTACGAGCAGTACTTC
NA	TRBJ1-4	NA	TRBV6-6	CAVRTATNEKLFF	TGTGCCGTCCGAACTGCAACTAATGAAAAACTGTTTTTT
NA	TRBJ2-3	NA	TRBV5-1	CASSLGLISTDTQYF	TGCGCCAGCAGCTTAGGACTGATTAGCACAGATACGCAGTATTTT
NA	TRBJ2-2	NA	TRBV10-2	CATFSQAGLDAGELFF	TGCGCCACATTTTCCCAGGCAGGGTTAGATGCCGGGGAGCTGTTTTTT
NA	TRBJ2-2	TRBD2	TRBV4-1	CASSQDARGTSGRGTGELFF	TGCGCCAGCAGCCAAGATGCCCGCGGGACTAGCGGGAGAGGCACCGGGGAGCTGTTTTTT
NA	TRBJ1-5	NA	TRBV28	CASREVGGGQPQHF	TGTGCCAGCAGAGAGGTGGGGGGAGGTCAGCCCCAGCATTTT